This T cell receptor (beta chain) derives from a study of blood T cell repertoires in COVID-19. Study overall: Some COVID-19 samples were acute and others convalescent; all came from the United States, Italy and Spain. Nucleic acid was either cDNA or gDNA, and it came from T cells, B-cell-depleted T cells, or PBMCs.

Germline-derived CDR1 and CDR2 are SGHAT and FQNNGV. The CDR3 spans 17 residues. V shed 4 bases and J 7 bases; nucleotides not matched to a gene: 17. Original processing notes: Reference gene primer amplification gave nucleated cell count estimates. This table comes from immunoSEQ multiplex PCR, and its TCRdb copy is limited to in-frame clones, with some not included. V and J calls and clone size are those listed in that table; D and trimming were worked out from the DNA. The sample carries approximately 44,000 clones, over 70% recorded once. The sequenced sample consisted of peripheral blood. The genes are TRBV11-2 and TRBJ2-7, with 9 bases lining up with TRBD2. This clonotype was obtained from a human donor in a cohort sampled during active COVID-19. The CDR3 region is CASSSLLVAGGPWEQYF. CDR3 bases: TGTGCCAGCAGCTCCTTATTAGTGGCGGGGGGGCCGTGGGAGCAGTACTTC.